Presented here are 11 T cell receptor beta chains from one specimen sequenced in a study of OX40 agonist ivuxolimab in advanced cancers. Clones were sequenced by immunoSEQ multiplex PCR, and TCRdb holds only the in-frame ones, with some missing. The sample carries around 18,000 clones, roughly 91% recorded once. The specimen comprised CD4+ or CD8+ T cells sorted from blood, sampled in a trial of the OX40 agonist ivuxolimab. The receptors here all came from an adult with an advanced solid tumor such as melanoma, head and neck, liver or kidney cancer.

CDR3 sequence (DNA): TGTGCCAGTAGATCATTCTTACCCTACAATGAGCAGTTCTTC. Its protein is CASRSFLPYNEQFF. This chain connects TRBV19 to TRBJ2-1; D gene ambiguous. There are 14 residues in the CDR3. CDR1 and CDR2 (germline): LNHDA, SQIVND (reference sequence). Trimming took 6 bases from V and 2 from J, leaving 11 bases between them.

The chain combines TRBV6-5 with TRBJ2-2; 8 positions agree with TRBD2. Germline V lookup: CDR1 MNHEY, CDR2 SVGAGI. The CDR3 covers 12 residues. V dropped 11 bases and J dropped 6; count of bases not matched to a gene: 5. The CDR3, as DNA: TGTGCCGTAACGGGAGGGCCCGGGGAGCTGTTTTTT. Its protein is CAVTGGPGELFF.

V and J are TRBV7-9 and TRBJ2-1; 13 positions match TRBD2. The CDR3 is made up of 15 amino acids. Looked up from germline, CDR1 is SEHNR and CDR2 is FQNEAQ (reference sequence). V lost 5 bases to trimming and J lost 8 bases; unmatched junction nucleotides: 6. CDR3 loop: CASSMGLAGFYEQFF. In DNA form, the CDR3 reads TGTGCCAGCAGCATGGGACTAGCGGGATTCTATGAGCAGTTCTTC.

The J gene is TRBJ1-4, the V gene TRBV19; no reliable D call. The V gene's germline CDR1 is LNHDA and CDR2 SQIVND (reference sequence). The CDR3 has 15 amino acids. V lost 3 bases and J 0 bases, leaving 8 bases between the germline ends. The CDR3 region is CASSIVTTTNEKLFF. The CDR3 DNA is TGTGCCAGTAGTATTGTGACCACAACTAATGAAAAACTGTTTTTT.

This clone occurred a few times. The chain couples TRBV5-8 to TRBJ2-1, with TRBD1 identical over 8 bases. Germline CDR1 is SGHTS and CDR2 is YDEGEE. The ends lost 1 base at V and 6 bases at J; junction bases unmatched: 6. This CDR3 has 15 residues. The DNA of the CDR3 is TGTGCCAGCAGCTTGAACGACAGGGGAGGCAATGAGCAGTTCTTC. It encodes CASSLNDRGGNEQFF. Full variable domain (rest looked up from reference TRBV5-8 and TRBJ2-1): EAGVTQSPTHLIKTRGQQATLRCSPISGHTSVYWYQQALGLGLQFLLWYDEGEERNRGNFPPRFSGRQFPNYSSELNVNALELEDSALYLCASSLNDRGGNEQFFGPGTRLTVL.

This sequence joins TRBV4-2 and TRBJ2-2; the D is unclear. V lost 0 bases and J lost 6, with 8 bases in between. The CDR3 loop spans 14 amino acids. Per the germline V gene, CDR1 is LGHNA and CDR2 is YNFKEQ. CDR3 DNA sequence: TGTGCCAGCAGCCAAGATCAGAATTCCGGGGAGCTGTTTTTT. Its translation: CASSQDQNSGELFF.

This clone was seen only once. The gene calls are TRBV5-1 and TRBJ2-7; possible D gene TRBD1, 6 bases. The germline V gene has CDR1 SGHRS and CDR2 YFSETQ. This CDR3 region has 13 residues. V lost 4 bases, J lost 1 base, and 9 bases lay in between. In nucleotides, the CDR3 is TGCGCCAGCAGCCACGGACAGTCCTACGAGCAGTACTTC. Its protein is CASSHGQSYEQYF.

The chain carries TRBV7-9 and TRBJ1-3, with TRBD1 matching over 7 bases. Germline CDR1 reads SEHNR; CDR2 reads FQNEAQ (reference sequence). Unmatched junction bases numbered 4, after V lost 5 bases and J lost 0 bases. The length of the CDR3 is 15 residues. CDR3 coding DNA: TGTGCCAGCAGCGGGGGACAGCGCTCTGGAAACACCATATATTTT. Translation gives CASSGGQRSGNTIYF.

The V and J genes are TRBV5-6 and TRBJ2-5, with TRBD1 matching over 7 bases. The CDR3 extends over 16 amino acids. With 3 bases clipped from V and 2 bases from J, the junction kept 10 bases outside the gene matches. Germline CDR1 and CDR2: SGHDT and YYEEEE. DNA of the CDR3: TGTGCCAGCAGCTCTATCGGACAGGTCGGTCAAGAGACCCAGTACTTC. It encodes CASSSIGQVGQETQYF.

The chain employs TRBV9 and TRBJ1-1; 8 bases align to TRBD1. There are 15 residues in the CDR3. The V gene end was trimmed by 4 bases and the J gene end by 2 bases; junction bases not matched to a gene: 7. The germline gives CDR1 SGDLS, CDR2 YYNGEE. CDR3 region: CASSKTGTGNTEAFF. DNA of the CDR3: TGTGCCAGCAGCAAAACCGGGACAGGAAACACTGAAGCTTTCTTT.

This clone was seen only once. This chain joins TRBV11-1 and TRBJ2-4; D possibly corresponds to TRBD1 (6 bases). Trimming stripped 5 bases from V and 7 bases from J, with 21 bases between. Per the germline V gene, CDR1 is SGHAT and CDR2 is FQDESV (reference sequence). This CDR3 has 16 amino acids. The CDR3 protein is CASSGTTQGIGNIQYF. CDR3 bases: TGTGCCAGCAGCGGAACCACGCAGGGGATTGGGAACATTCAGTACTTC.